This T cell receptor beta chain was identified in a study of CD8+ T cells in alopecia areata. Points from the study as a whole: Tofacitinib significantly lowered scalp clonality and expanded CD8+ clones among the top 100.

This CDR3 is built from 16 residues. V lost 6 bases and J lost 2; bases outside the gene matches: 12. Germline V lookup: CDR1 MGHRA, CDR2 YSYEKL. Extracted from the samples, RNA was reverse transcribed into cDNA to serve as the sequencing template. Measured with immunoSEQ multiplex PCR; TCRdb has only the in-frame clones, and not every one. There are more than 110,000 clones in the sample; 50% to 65% occur only once, and around a sixth lies in the top ten. The sample holds a few counts of this clone. Its antigen is not identified. The treatment denotes: oral pan-JAK inhibitor, 5-10 mg twice daily. The chain is built from TRBV4-1 and TRBJ2-7; TRBD2 aligns across 8 bases. The source is a human donor with alopecia areata. Sequencing was performed on CD8+ T cells sorted from blood, taken at week 4, from a patient treated with tofacitinib. CDR3 amino acids: CASSLHHSGGTYEQYF. The CDR3 coding sequence is TGCGCCAGCAGTCTCCACCACAGCGGGGGAACCTACGAGCAGTACTTC.